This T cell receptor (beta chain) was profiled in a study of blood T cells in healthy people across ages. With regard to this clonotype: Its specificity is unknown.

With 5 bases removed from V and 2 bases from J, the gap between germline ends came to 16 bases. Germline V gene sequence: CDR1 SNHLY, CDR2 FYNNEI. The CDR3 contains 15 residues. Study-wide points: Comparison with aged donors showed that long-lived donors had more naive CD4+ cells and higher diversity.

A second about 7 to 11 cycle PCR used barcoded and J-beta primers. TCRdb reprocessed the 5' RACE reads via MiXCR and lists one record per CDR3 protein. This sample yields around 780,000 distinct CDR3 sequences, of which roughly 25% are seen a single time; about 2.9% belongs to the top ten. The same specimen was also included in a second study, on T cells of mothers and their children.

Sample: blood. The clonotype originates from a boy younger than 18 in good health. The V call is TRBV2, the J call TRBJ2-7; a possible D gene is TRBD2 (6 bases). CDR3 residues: CASSRDSPTPYEQYF. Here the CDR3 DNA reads TGTGCCAGCAGTAGGGACTCACCAACTCCCTACGAGCAGTACTTC.